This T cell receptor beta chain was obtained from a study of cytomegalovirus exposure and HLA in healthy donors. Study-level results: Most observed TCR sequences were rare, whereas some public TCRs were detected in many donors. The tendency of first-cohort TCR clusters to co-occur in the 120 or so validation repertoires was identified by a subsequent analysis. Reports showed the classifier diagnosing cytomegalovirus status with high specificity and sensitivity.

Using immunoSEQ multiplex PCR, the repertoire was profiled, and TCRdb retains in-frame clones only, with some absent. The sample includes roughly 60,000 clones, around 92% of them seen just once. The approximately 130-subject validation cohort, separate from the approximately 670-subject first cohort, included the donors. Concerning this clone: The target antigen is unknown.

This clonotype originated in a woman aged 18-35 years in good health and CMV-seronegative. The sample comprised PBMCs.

CDR3 DNA: TGTGCCAGCAGTTACGGGGAGACCACCGGGGAGCTGTTTTTT. Translating gives CASSYGETTGELFF. The chain combines TRBV6-5 with TRBJ2-2; D possibly corresponds to TRBD2 (5 bases). Trimming shortened V by 2 bases and J by 4 bases, and 8 bases separated the two germline ends. This CDR3 has 14 amino acids. The germline gives CDR1 MNHEY, CDR2 SVGAGI.